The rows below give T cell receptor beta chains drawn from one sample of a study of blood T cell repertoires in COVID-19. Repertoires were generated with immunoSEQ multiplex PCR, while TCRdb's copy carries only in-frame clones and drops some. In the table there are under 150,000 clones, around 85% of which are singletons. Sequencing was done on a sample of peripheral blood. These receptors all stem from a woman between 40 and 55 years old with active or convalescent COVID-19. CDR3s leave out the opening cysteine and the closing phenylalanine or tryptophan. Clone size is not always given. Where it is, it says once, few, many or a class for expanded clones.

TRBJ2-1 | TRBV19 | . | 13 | ASSIDSGSYNEQF
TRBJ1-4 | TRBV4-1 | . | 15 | ASSPPGQGSTNEKLF
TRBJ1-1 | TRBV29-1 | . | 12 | SVEDTQGNTEAF
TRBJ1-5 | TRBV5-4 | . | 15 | ASSFSAGGNSNQPQH
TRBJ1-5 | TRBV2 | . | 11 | ASSEPGRQPQH
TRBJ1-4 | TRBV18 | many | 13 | ASSPTTRDNEKLF
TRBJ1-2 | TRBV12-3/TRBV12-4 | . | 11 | ASSLSGDYGYT
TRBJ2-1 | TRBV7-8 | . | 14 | ASSLRGLAGGNEQF
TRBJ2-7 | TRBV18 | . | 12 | ASSPDRNSYEQY
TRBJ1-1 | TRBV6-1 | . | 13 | ASSEVSGAGTEAF
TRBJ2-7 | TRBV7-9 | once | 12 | ASSYRLAGDEQY
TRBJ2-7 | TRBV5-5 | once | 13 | ASSPRTGTGYEQY
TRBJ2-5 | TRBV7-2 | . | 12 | ASSLGGPGETQY
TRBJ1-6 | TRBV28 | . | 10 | ASSLLGREAH
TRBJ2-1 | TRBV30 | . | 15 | AWSKIAGALRGNEQF
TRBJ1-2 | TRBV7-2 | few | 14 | ASSLGDSAFSYGYT
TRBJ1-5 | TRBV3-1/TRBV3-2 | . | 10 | ASKGRDQPQH
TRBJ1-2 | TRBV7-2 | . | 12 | ASSLEGGRGGYT
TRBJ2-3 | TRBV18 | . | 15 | ASSPTAPLAGTDTQY
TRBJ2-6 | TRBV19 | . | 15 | ASTNRAGISGANVLT
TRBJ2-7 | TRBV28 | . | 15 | ASSHGTGKFMGYEQY
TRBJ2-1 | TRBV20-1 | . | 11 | SASPTSYNEQF
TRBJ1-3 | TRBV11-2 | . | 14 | ASSLEGGLYGNTIY
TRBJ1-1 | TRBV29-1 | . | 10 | SARDREGEAF
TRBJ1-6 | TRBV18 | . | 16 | ASSPLRTGSSYNSPLH
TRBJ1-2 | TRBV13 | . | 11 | ASSPEVDYGYT
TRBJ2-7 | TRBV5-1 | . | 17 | ASSSLNGLAGGSLYEQY
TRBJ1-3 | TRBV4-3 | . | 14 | ASSQDPAASGNTIY
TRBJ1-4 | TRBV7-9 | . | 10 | ASSRGQEKLF
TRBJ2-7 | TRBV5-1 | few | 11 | ASSRDRADEQY
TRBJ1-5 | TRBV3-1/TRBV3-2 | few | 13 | ASSQGQGGYQPQH
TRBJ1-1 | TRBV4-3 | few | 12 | ASSQGTGHTEAF
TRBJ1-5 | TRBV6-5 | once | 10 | ASGQINQPQH
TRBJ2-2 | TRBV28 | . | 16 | ASSPVGAGASNTGELF
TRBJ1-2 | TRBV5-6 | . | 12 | ASSGQGAHNGYT
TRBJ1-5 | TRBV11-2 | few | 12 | ASSPSSRNQPQH
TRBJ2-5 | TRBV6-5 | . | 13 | ASSYTQGHQETQY
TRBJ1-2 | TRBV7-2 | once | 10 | ASSLPPSGYT
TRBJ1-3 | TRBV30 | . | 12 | AWSVPGIGNTIY
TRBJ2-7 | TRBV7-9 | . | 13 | ASSALARDPYEQY
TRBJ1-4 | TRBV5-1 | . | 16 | ASSSLGGVARTNEKLF